This T cell receptor beta chain was sequenced for a study of T cell therapy after organ transplantation. Across the study: About 75% of the ten patients were clinical responders. Findings of the study overall: Reconstitution after therapy seemingly combined transferred and product-undetected endogenous clonotypes. Effects of concurrent antirejection and antiviral medications were not evaluable. Post-therapy CD8 clonality change correlated inversely with pretherapy clonality.

This CDR3 region has 14 residues. CDR1 is SNHLY, CDR2 FYNNEI, per germline. Between the trimmed V and J ends, which lost 3 bases and 2 bases, there was a span of 8 bases. Profiled with immunoSEQ multiplex PCR; TCRdb holds only in-frame clones, not every one. In the table there are 45,000 to 50,000 clones, less than 95% of which are singletons. This clone was observed once. Antigen specificity is unknown. The clonotype originates from a human patient who had received a solid organ transplant and had CMV disease. The J gene is TRBJ1-5, the V gene TRBV2; D is uncertain. The sample was CD8+ T cells from blood, taken before autologous CMV-specific T cell therapy. The CDR3 DNA follows: TGTGCCAGCAGTGACCACATAGGCAATCAGCCCCAGCATTTT. Translated: CASSDHIGNQPQHF.